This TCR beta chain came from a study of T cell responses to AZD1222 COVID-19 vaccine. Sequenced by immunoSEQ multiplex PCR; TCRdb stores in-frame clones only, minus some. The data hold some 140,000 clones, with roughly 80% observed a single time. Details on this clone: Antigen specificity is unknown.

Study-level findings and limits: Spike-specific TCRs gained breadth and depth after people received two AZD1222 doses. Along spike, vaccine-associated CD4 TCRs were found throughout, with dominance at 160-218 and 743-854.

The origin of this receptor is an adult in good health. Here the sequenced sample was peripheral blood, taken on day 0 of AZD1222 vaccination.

DNA for the CDR3: TGTGCCAGTAGTATCGGGACAGGGGGCGGATCACCCCTCCACTTT. Amino acids: CASSIGTGGGSPLHF. This rearrangement joins TRBV19 to TRBJ1-6; 12 bases align to TRBD1. This CDR3 region has 15 residues. With V trimmed by 3 bases and J by 10 bases, 4 bases remained unmatched. Germline CDR1 and CDR2: LNHDA and SQIVND (reference sequence).